This TCR beta chain comes out of a study of blood T cell repertoires in COVID-19. As for the study in general: Samples came from the United States, Italy and Spain, spanning acute and convalescent COVID-19.

TCRdb keeps only in-frame clones here, not all; method: immunoSEQ multiplex PCR. The sample includes 60,000 to 70,000 clones, about 91% of them seen just once. This clone occurred once. This clonotype originated in a woman of 80 years or more with active COVID-19. The sequencing input was peripheral blood.

The CDR3: CASSSRRLAGAQETQYF. DNA of the CDR3: TGTGCCAGTAGTTCCCGGAGACTAGCGGGGGCACAAGAGACCCAGTACTTC. This chain links TRBV19 with TRBJ2-5; 12 nucleotides line up with TRBD2. The ends lost 5 bases at V and 2 bases at J; junction bases unmatched: 9. Germline-derived CDR1 and CDR2 are LNHDA and SQIVND (reference sequence). The CDR3 is 17 residues long.